The 32 T cell receptor beta chains below were found in one sample sequenced in a study of T cell responses to AZD1222 COVID-19 vaccine. The assay was immunoSEQ multiplex PCR, and TCRdb's table has in-frame clones only and misses some. The sample lists 80,000 or so clones, around three quarters occurring once. The sequencing here drew on peripheral blood, taken 28 days after the second dose of the MenACWY control vaccine. These receptors were obtained from an adult who received the MenACWY meningococcal vaccine as a control.

The gene calls are TRBV3-1 (or the pseudogene TRBV3-2) and TRBJ1-1; D gene unclear. Trimming pared 3 bases from V and 4 bases from J, leaving 3 bases between. The CDR3 covers 11 residues. The germline V gene encodes CDR1 LGHDT and CDR2 YNNKEL (reference sequence). The CDR3 here is CASSQGTEAFF. Written as DNA, the CDR3 is TGTGCCAGCAGCCAGGGCACTGAAGCTTTCTTT.

The chain has TRBV5-1 and TRBJ2-3, with TRBD2 identical over 10 bases. The V gene end was trimmed by 0 bases and the J gene end by 1 base; junction bases not matched to a gene: 8. CDR1 and CDR2 from the germline V gene are SGHRS and YFSETQ. The CDR3 has 18 amino acids. In nucleotides, the CDR3 is TGCGCCAGCAGCTTGGGGCAGCGGGGGGGCTTAGGCACAGATACGCAGTATTTT. Encoded protein: CASSLGQRGGLGTDTQYF.

The rearrangement links TRBV6-1 to TRBJ1-2; D gene unclear. Germline V gene sequence: CDR1 MNHNS, CDR2 SASEGT. There are 12 residues in the CDR3. V was cut by 3 bases and J by 4 bases, with 6 bases left in between. The chain's CDR3 is CASSDRGYGYTF. As DNA, the CDR3 is TGTGCCAGCAGTGACCGGGGCTATGGCTACACCTTC.

The rearrangement links TRBV6-1 to TRBJ2-5; 7 bases are shared with TRBD2. The germline V gene encodes CDR1 MNHNS and CDR2 SASEGT. The CDR3 contains 13 residues. V lost 3 bases to trimming and J lost 4 bases; unmatched junction nucleotides: 2. This CDR3 is CASSDGRGETQYF. The CDR3 region has the DNA TGTGCCAGCAGTGATGGGAGGGGAGAGACCCAGTACTTC.

The chain links TRBV18 to TRBJ2-1; 7 positions match TRBD1. The CDR3 totals 16 residues. Unmatched junction bases numbered 9, after V lost 5 bases and J lost 2 bases. Per germline, CDR1 KGHSH and CDR2 LQKENI. CDR3 residues: CASSTQTGAAYNEQFF. CDR3 nucleotides: TGTGCCAGCTCAACTCAAACAGGGGCCGCCTACAATGAGCAGTTCTTC.

This chain joins TRBV2 and TRBJ2-7; the D is unclear. Trimming took off 5 bases at V and 3 bases at J, with 8 bases between the two ends. CDR3 length: 12 amino acids. Germline V gene lookup returns CDR1 SNHLY and CDR2 FYNNEI. The CDR3 DNA is TGTGCCAGCAGTATGGGTCTCTACGAGCAGTACTTC. Translating it yields CASSMGLYEQYF.

The chain links TRBV29-1 to TRBJ2-2, with 7 bases lining up with TRBD1. J lost 1 base, V lost 7 bases, and 6 bases had no gene match. This CDR3 has 14 amino acids. The germline V gene has CDR1 SQVTM and CDR2 ANQGSEA. DNA for the CDR3: TGCAGCGCAGGACAGGAGATGAACACCGGGGAGCTGTTTTTT. Its translation is CSAGQEMNTGELFF.

The V gene is TRBV3-1 (or the pseudogene TRBV3-2), the J gene TRBJ2-2, with D possibly TRBD2 on 6 matching bases. The V and J ends lost 4 bases and 7 bases respectively, with 13 bases between them. Germline V CDR1 and CDR2: LGHDT, YNNKEL (reference sequence). This CDR3 has 14 amino acids. The CDR3 sequence is CASSPGLAHGELFF. CDR3 nucleotides: TGTGCCAGCAGCCCCGGCCTAGCGCACGGGGAGCTGTTTTTT.

The V call is TRBV4-2, the J call TRBJ2-3; D perhaps matches TRBD2 (5 bases). Trimming cost V 0 bases and J 0 bases, with 10 bases left between them. Germline CDR1 LGHNA, CDR2 YNFKEQ. This CDR3 is 16 amino acids long. The CDR3 region has the DNA TGTGCCAGCAGCCAAGAACCGGCGGGTAGCACAGATACGCAGTATTTT. Its translation: CASSQEPAGSTDTQYF.

J is TRBJ2-7 and V is TRBV28, with TRBD1 as a possible D gene (5 bases). Trimming pared 5 bases from V and 3 bases from J, leaving 11 bases between. The CDR3 covers 13 residues. CDR1 MDHEN and CDR2 SYDVKM come from the germline V gene. The CDR3 DNA reads TGTGCCAGCAGTCCCGACAGAGACTACGAGCAGTACTTC. Translation: CASSPDRDYEQYF.

DNA of the CDR3: TGTGCCAGTAGTCCGGGACCAGCCTACGAGCAGTACTTC. It codes for CASSPGPAYEQYF. The chain couples TRBV19 to TRBJ2-7; D might be TRBD1 or TRBD2, each matching 5 bases. V lost 5 bases to trimming and J lost 2 bases, with 10 bases between them. The CDR3 extends over 13 amino acids. Germline CDR1 LNHDA, CDR2 SQIVND (reference sequence).

This chain joins TRBV6-5 and TRBJ2-3; the D is unclear. This CDR3 has 14 amino acids. Germline V gene lookup returns CDR1 MNHEY and CDR2 SVGAGI. Trimming cost V 0 bases and J 0 bases, with 4 bases left between them. CDR3 sequence reads: CASSYSSSTDTQYF. As DNA, the CDR3 is TGTGCCAGCAGTTACTCGAGCAGCACAGATACGCAGTATTTT.

The chain carries TRBV7-2 and TRBJ1-5; 8 nucleotides align to TRBD1. The germline V gene encodes CDR1 SGHTA and CDR2 FQGNSA. CDR3 length: 15 amino acids. V shed 0 bases, J shed 3 bases, and the junction held 1 base outside the gene matches. CDR3 nucleotides: TGTGCCAGCAGCTTAGCGGGACAGGTCAATCAGCCCCAGCATTTT. Its protein product is CASSLAGQVNQPQHF. Using reference TRBV7-2 and TRBJ1-5 for the parts outside the CDR3, the full variable domain is GAGVSQSPSNKVTEKGKDVELRCDPISGHTALYWYRQSLGQGLEFLIYFQGNSAPDKSGLPSDRFSAERTGGSVSTLTIQRTQQEDSAVYLCASSLAGQVNQPQHFGDGTRLSIL.

The chain recombines TRBV2 with TRBJ1-2; TRBD1 agrees at 7 bases. The CDR3 runs to 13 residues. V was clipped by 3 bases and J by 6 bases; unmatched bases: 4. CDR1 and CDR2 (germline): SNHLY, FYNNEI. CDR3 nucleotide sequence: TGTGCCAGCAGTGAGTACAGGGGAAATGGCTACACCTTC. This codes for CASSEYRGNGYTF.

The chain carries TRBV14 and TRBJ1-5; D is ambiguous. Germline CDR1 reads SGHDN; CDR2 reads FVKESK. The V gene lost 1 base and the J gene lost 0 bases, with 34 bases spanning the gap. The CDR3 spans 24 residues. The CDR3 spells CASSQAVTELKYPTRAYSNQPQHF. Here the CDR3 DNA reads TGTGCCAGCAGCCAAGCTGTAACGGAGCTTAAATACCCCACACGAGCATATAGCAATCAGCCCCAGCATTTT.

The rearrangement links TRBV5-1 to TRBJ1-2; TRBD1 aligns across 9 bases. Germline V gives CDR1 SGHRS, CDR2 YFSETQ. V lost 4 bases to trimming and J lost 1 base; unmatched junction nucleotides: 2. This CDR3 is built from 14 residues. CDR3: CASSPTGGNYGYTF. In DNA, the CDR3 is TGCGCCAGCAGCCCGACAGGGGGTAACTATGGCTACACCTTC.

V usage is TRBV5-5 and J usage is TRBJ1-1; tentatively, D is TRBD1 (6 bases). The length of the CDR3 is 16 residues. The germline gives CDR1 SGHKS, CDR2 YYEKEE (reference sequence). V gave up 5 bases and J gave up 1 base, with 18 bases separating them. In DNA form, the CDR3 reads TGTGCCAGCAGTCGCTTACCGGGACATGGGAACACTGAAGCTTTCTTT. Translation: CASSRLPGHGNTEAFF.

The chain is built from TRBV30 and TRBJ1-5; unclear D gene. V was pared by 2 bases and J by 6 bases, with 14 bases between. This CDR3 has 14 amino acids. Per the germline V gene, CDR1 is GTSNPN and CDR2 is SVGIG (reference sequence). The CDR3 protein is CAWSLDRLGQPQHF. CDR3 nucleotide sequence: TGTGCCTGGAGTTTGGATCGGCTAGGTCAGCCCCAGCATTTT. Full variable domain (rest looked up from reference TRBV30 and TRBJ1-5): SQTIHQWPATLVQPVGSPLSLECTVEGTSNPNLYWYRQAAGRGLQLLFYSVGIGQISSEVPQNLSASRPQDRQFILSSKKLLLSDSGFYLCAWSLDRLGQPQHFGDGTRLSIL.

The chain uses TRBV5-4 and TRBJ2-1, with D hard to call. The CDR3 totals 16 residues. The germline V gene encodes CDR1 SGHNT and CDR2 YYREEE (reference sequence). V was pared by 0 bases and J by 8 bases, with 18 bases between. The CDR3 bases are TGTGCCAGCAGCTTGGCCGGGCAGGTCCCAAGCGATGAGCAGTTCTTC. Protein: CASSLAGQVPSDEQFF.

The CDR3 here is CATSDTGTGTGYEQFF. The CDR3 region has the DNA TGTGCCACCAGTGATACCGGGACAGGGACAGGGTATGAGCAGTTCTTC. This sequence joins TRBV24-1 and TRBJ2-1; 9 bases match TRBD1. V was pared by 3 bases and J by 8 bases, with 10 bases of the junction left unmatched. Germline loops: CDR1 KGHDR, CDR2 SFDVKD. This CDR3 comprises 16 residues.

This clone was seen once. The chain couples TRBV25-1 to TRBJ2-7, with a weak D call TRBD2 (7 bases). V lost 2 bases and J 2 bases, leaving 22 bases between the germline ends. Per the germline V gene, CDR1 is MGHDK and CDR2 is SYGVNS. The CDR3 is 18 amino acids. The CDR3 coding sequence is TGTGCCAGCAGTGAAGGATATGGGGGCGGGACTAACACCTACGAGCAGTACTTC. Its protein is CASSEGYGGGTNTYEQYF.

DNA of the CDR3: TGTGCCAGTAGTTCAACCTCTAGACTAGCGGGAGCATCTGAGCAGTACTTC. Translation gives CASSSTSRLAGASEQYF. The chain recombines TRBV19 with TRBJ2-7, with 12 nucleotides matching TRBD2. Germline-derived CDR1 and CDR2 are LNHDA and SQIVND (reference sequence). The CDR3 contains 17 residues. Losses at the gene ends were 5 bases for V and 7 bases for J; bases not matched to a gene: 15.

This rearrangement joins TRBV18 to TRBJ2-1; 7 bases match TRBD2. Per germline, CDR1 KGHSH and CDR2 LQKENI. The V and J ends lost 0 bases and 4 bases, in that order; junction bases with no gene match: 6. The CDR3 totals 16 residues. CDR3 in amino acids: CASSPPGSGIYNEQFF. The CDR3, as DNA: TGTGCCAGCTCACCACCGGGCAGCGGGATTTACAATGAGCAGTTCTTC.

This chain links TRBV27 with TRBJ1-2; D is undetermined. V lost 3 bases and J 4 bases, leaving 9 bases between the germline ends. This CDR3 contains 13 residues. The germline V gene has CDR1 MNHEY and CDR2 SMNVEV (reference sequence). This CDR3 is CASSFGVGYGYTF. DNA for the CDR3: TGTGCCAGCAGTTTTGGGGTGGGCTATGGCTACACCTTC.

This clone was counted a single time. The V gene is TRBV7-2, the J gene TRBJ1-2; 11 nucleotides agree with TRBD1. The ends lost 5 bases at V and 2 bases at J; junction bases unmatched: 4. There are 15 residues in the CDR3. CDR1 and CDR2 from the germline V gene are SGHTA and FQGNSA. The DNA of the CDR3 is TGTGCCAGCAGCACTCGGACAGGGGGCAACTATGGCTACACCTTC. As protein: CASSTRTGGNYGYTF.

The rearrangement joins TRBV7-8 to TRBJ1-1; perhaps TRBD1 as D (5 bases). The CDR3 runs 16 residues. V was shortened by 5 bases and J by 3 bases, with 19 bases between the two germline ends. Germline V gene sequence: CDR1 SGHVS, CDR2 FQNEAQ. CDR3 residues: CASSPRFGAQDTEAFF. Here the CDR3 DNA reads TGTGCCAGCAGCCCTCGGTTCGGGGCGCAGGACACTGAAGCTTTCTTT.

V gene TRBV18 combines with J gene TRBJ1-5, with D possibly being TRBD1 (6 bases). The CDR3 extends over 13 amino acids. CDR1 and CDR2 (germline): KGHSH, LQKENI. V shed 6 bases and J shed 4 bases, with 10 bases lying between them. The CDR3 spells CASSPDRNQPQHF. CDR3 nucleotide sequence: TGTGCCAGCTCTCCGGACAGAAATCAGCCCCAGCATTTT.

The CDR3 DNA sequence: TGTGCCAGCAGCGTAGGCCAACTGCACAATGAGCAGTTCTTC. Residues: CASSVGQLHNEQFF. This chain connects TRBV9 to TRBJ2-1; D not certain. With 0 bases removed from V and 5 bases from J, the gap between germline ends came to 9 bases. Germline CDR1 reads SGDLS; CDR2 reads YYNGEE. The CDR3 runs 14 residues.

J is TRBJ2-1 and V is TRBV11-2; 13 bases are shared with TRBD2. The CDR3 consists of 18 residues. Germline lookup yields CDR1 SGHAT and CDR2 FQNNGV. V dropped 8 bases and J dropped 2; count of bases not matched to a gene: 12. The CDR3 coding sequence is TGTGCCAGCGGCGATAGGACTAGCGGGGGCCTTGCCTACAATGAGCAGTTCTTC. This codes for CASGDRTSGGLAYNEQFF.

This sequence joins TRBV2 and TRBJ2-1, with D possibly matching TRBD1 (6 bases). The germline V and J ends were trimmed by 4 bases and 4 bases, with 14 bases remaining between them. This CDR3 is built from 15 residues. Germline loops: CDR1 SNHLY, CDR2 FYNNEI. The CDR3 DNA is TGTGCCAGCAGTGGCCGGGACAAAGTGTACAATGAGCAGTTCTTC. Amino acid sequence: CASSGRDKVYNEQFF. Variable domain in full (rest from reference TRBV2 and TRBJ2-1): EPEVTQTPSHQVTQMGQEVILRCVPISNHLYFYWYRQILGQKVEFLVSFYNNEISEKSEIFDDQFSVERPDGSNFTLKIRSTKLEDSAMYFCASSGRDKVYNEQFFGPGTRLTVL.

The genes are TRBV7-2 and TRBJ1-2, with D uncertain. This CDR3 contains 14 residues. Germline lookup yields CDR1 SGHTA and CDR2 FQGNSA. V lost 3 bases and J 4 bases, leaving 12 bases between the germline ends. In DNA, the CDR3 is TGTGCCAGCAGCTTTAGTAATTCTGGCTATGGCTACACCTTC. It translates to CASSFSNSGYGYTF.

This sequence joins TRBV19 and TRBJ1-5, with a tentative D call TRBD1 (5 bases). This CDR3 region has 13 residues. V was shortened by 5 bases and J by 8 bases, with 13 bases between the two germline ends. Germline CDR1 LNHDA, CDR2 SQIVND (reference sequence). CDR3 sequence: CASSSGTGKPQHF. The CDR3 coding sequence is TGTGCCAGTAGTTCCGGGACGGGGAAGCCCCAGCATTTT.